This passage covers 26 T cell receptor beta chains from one sample sequenced in a study of cytomegalovirus exposure and HLA in healthy donors. The study ran its PCR with 60 Vbeta and 13 Jbeta primers. Repertoires were generated with immunoSEQ multiplex PCR, while TCRdb's copy carries only in-frame clones and drops some. The data contain approximately 160,000 clones, around two thirds of them singletons. Input material: PBMCs. The source is a man aged 45-65 years in good health and CMV-seronegative.

This clone was found a few times. This chain links TRBV15 with TRBJ2-1, with 7 bases that match TRBD1. V was clipped by 5 bases and J by 3 bases; unmatched bases: 7. Germline CDR1 reads LNHNV; CDR2 reads YYDKDF (reference sequence). The CDR3 is 15 residues long. CDR3: CATSARQGDYNEQFF. The CDR3 coding sequence is TGTGCCACCAGCGCCCGACAGGGTGACTACAATGAGCAGTTCTTC.

This clone is a singleton in its sample. The V call is TRBV11-2, the J call TRBJ2-1; D is perhaps TRBD2 (5 bases). V lost 5 bases and J 0 bases, leaving 14 bases between the germline ends. The length of the CDR3 is 16 residues. CDR1 is SGHAT, CDR2 FQNNGV, per germline. The CDR3 protein is CASSPGLASSYNEQFF. The CDR3 coding sequence is TGTGCCAGCAGCCCTGGACTGGCGAGCTCCTACAATGAGCAGTTCTTC.

The rearrangement uses TRBV7-9 and TRBJ2-7, with D possibly being TRBD2 (5 bases). Trimming shortened V by 4 bases and J by 5 bases, and 15 bases separated the two germline ends. This CDR3 is built from 14 residues. Germline CDR1 reads SEHNR; CDR2 reads FQNEAQ (reference sequence). DNA of the CDR3: TGTGCCAGCAGCTCTTCGGATGGAGGAGACGAGCAGTACTTC. It codes for CASSSSDGGDEQYF.

As concerns this clone: Different DNA sequences within this sample yield the same CDR3. This rearrangement joins TRBV19 to TRBJ1-5; TRBD1 matches at 7 bases. There are 14 residues in the CDR3. Germline loops: CDR1 LNHDA, CDR2 SQIVND (reference sequence). V trimming: 9 bases; J trimming: 6 bases; junction bases outside the gene matches: 11. The CDR3 sequence is CASSGQGDTQPQHF. DNA of the CDR3: TGTGCCAGCAGTGGGCAGGGGGACACTCAGCCCCAGCATTTT. Full variable domain (outside the CDR3, taken from reference TRBV19 and TRBJ1-5): DGGITQSPKYLFRKEGQNVTLSCEQNLNHDAMYWYRQDPGQGLRLIYYSQIVNDFQKGDIAEGYSVSREKKESFPLTVTSAQKNPTAFYLCASSGQGDTQPQHFGDGTRLSIL.

The V gene is TRBV15, the J gene TRBJ1-6; unclear D gene. CDR1 is LNHNV, CDR2 YYDKDF, per germline (reference sequence). Trimming left V 3 bases short and J 2 bases short, with 11 bases between. The CDR3 contains 16 residues. The CDR3 DNA reads as TGTGCCACCAGCAGGGATACCGGGGCCTATAATTCACCCCTCCACTTT. This codes for CATSRDTGAYNSPLHF.

This clone was found once. The chain is built from TRBV13 and TRBJ2-3, with a possible D match to TRBD2 (5 bases). The CDR3 consists of 14 residues. V was shortened by 5 bases and J by 6 bases, with 15 bases between the two germline ends. Looked up from germline, CDR1 is PRHDT and CDR2 is FYEKMQ (reference sequence). CDR3 coding DNA: TGTGCCAGCAGCCCGAGCCGGGGTTCGGATACGCAGTATTTT. Protein product: CASSPSRGSDTQYF.

This rearrangement joins TRBV6-5 to TRBJ1-2, with D perhaps matching TRBD1 (6 bases). This CDR3 region has 13 residues. Germline CDR1 MNHEY, CDR2 SVGAGI. Trimming cost V 10 bases and J 2 bases, with 14 bases left between them. Written as DNA, the CDR3 is TGTGCCACCCAACGGACAGTAAACTATGGCTACACCTTC. Translation gives CATQRTVNYGYTF.

Only one count was recorded for this clone. The V call is TRBV10-3, the J call TRBJ2-7; 8 nucleotides align to TRBD1. J gave up 4 bases and V 7 bases, and 6 bases lay outside the gene matches. The CDR3 runs to 13 residues. From germline, CDR1 is ENHRY and CDR2 SYGVKD. The CDR3 coding sequence is TGTGCCATCATGGGACAGGAGACTTACGAGCAGTACTTC. This codes for CAIMGQETYEQYF.

Details on this clone: Other DNA sequences within the sample encode an identical CDR3. The chain uses TRBV19 and TRBJ1-2; D is ambiguous. The CDR3 sequence is 13 residues long. Germline values: CDR1 LNHDA, CDR2 SQIVND (reference sequence). V gave up 0 bases and J gave up 6 bases, with 8 bases separating them. The CDR3 sequence is CASSIEGRDGYTF. The DNA of the CDR3 is TGTGCCAGTAGTATAGAGGGGAGGGATGGCTACACCTTC.

The V gene is TRBV9, the J gene TRBJ1-5; D is undetermined. CDR3 length equals 15 residues. Germline V CDR1 and CDR2: SGDLS, YYNGEE. Between the trimmed V and J ends, which lost 0 bases and 0 bases, there was a span of 7 bases. The CDR3 nucleotides read TGTGCCAGCAGCGTAGATAGCAATAGCAATCAGCCCCAGCATTTT. Amino acids: CASSVDSNSNQPQHF.

This clone was counted between two and nine times. The chain carries TRBV7-9 and TRBJ2-1; perhaps TRBD1 as D (6 bases). Trimming pared 6 bases from V and 9 bases from J, leaving 9 bases between. The CDR3 loop spans 11 amino acids. The germline CDR1 and CDR2 sequences are SEHNR and FQNEAQ (reference sequence). The CDR3 DNA reads as TGTGCCAGCAGTCTCAGGGGTGAGCAGTTCTTC. It translates to CASSLRGEQFF.

The chain joins TRBV5-1 to TRBJ2-7; 10 nucleotides agree with TRBD2. The trim removed 4 bases at V and 2 bases at J, leaving 6 bases unmatched. The CDR3 consists of 15 residues. CDR1 is SGHRS and CDR2 is YFSETQ in the germline V gene. CDR3 residues: CASSPQSGGAYEQYF. In DNA, the CDR3 is TGCGCCAGCAGCCCTCAAAGCGGGGGGGCCTACGAGCAGTACTTC. Variable domain in full (rest from reference TRBV5-1 and TRBJ2-7): KAGVTQTPRYLIKTRGQQVTLSCSPISGHRSVSWYQQTPGQGLQFLFEYFSETQRNKGNFPGRFSGRQFSNSRSEMNVSTLELGDSALYLCASSPQSGGAYEQYFGPGTRLTVT.

The rearrangement uses TRBV29-1 and TRBJ2-2; TRBD1 is a possible D gene (5 bases). The CDR3 runs to 12 residues. CDR1 is SQVTM, CDR2 ANQGSEA, per germline. The germline V and J ends were trimmed by 5 bases and 6 bases, with 10 bases remaining between them. This chain's CDR3 is CSVSDSAGELFF. CDR3 nucleotides: TGCAGCGTTTCTGACAGCGCCGGGGAGCTGTTTTTT.

V and J are TRBV6-5 and TRBJ2-3, with D perhaps matching TRBD2 (6 bases). Germline V gene lookup returns CDR1 MNHEY and CDR2 SVGAGI. V was shortened by 5 bases and J by 2 bases, with 14 bases between the two germline ends. This CDR3 is 15 amino acids long. The DNA for the CDR3 is TGTGCCAGCAGTGTTTTAGCGGTAAACACAGATACGCAGTATTTT. It codes for CASSVLAVNTDTQYF.

About this clone itself: The identical CDR3 is also encoded by other nucleotide sequences in the sample. The genes are TRBV5-1 and TRBJ1-2, with D unclear. The CDR3 has 12 residues. The germline gives CDR1 SGHRS, CDR2 YFSETQ. Trimming removed 0 bases from V and 5 bases from J, with 5 bases in between. This CDR3 is CASSLGQYGYTF. The CDR3 DNA reads as TGCGCCAGCAGCTTGGGGCAGTATGGCTACACCTTC.

The sample holds a few counts of this clone. The chain couples TRBV5-1 to TRBJ2-6, with a tentative D call TRBD1 (6 bases). This CDR3 is 15 amino acids long. Germline V CDR1 and CDR2: SGHRS, YFSETQ. Trimming left V 3 bases short and J 4 bases short, with 11 bases between. This CDR3 is CASSSTGTGANVLTF. Written as DNA, the CDR3 is TGCGCCAGCAGCTCAACAGGGACCGGGGCCAACGTCCTGACTTTC.

The CDR3 DNA is TGTGCCAGCAATCTGAACAGAGGGTACACTGAAGCTTTCTTT. It codes for CASNLNRGYTEAFF. The rearrangement links TRBV13 to TRBJ1-1; D remains unclear. The germline CDR1 and CDR2 sequences are PRHDT and FYEKMQ (reference sequence). Trimming stripped 7 bases from V and 3 bases from J, with 15 bases between. The CDR3 is made up of 14 amino acids. The variable domain in full, with the rest retrieved from reference TRBV13 and TRBJ1-1, is AAGVIQSPRHLIKEKRETATLKCYPIPRHDTVYWYQQGPGQDPQFLISFYEKMQSDKGSIPDRFSAQQFSDYHSELNMSSLELGDSALYFCASNLNRGYTEAFFGQGTRLTVV.

The chain combines TRBV9 with TRBJ1-1; D might be TRBD1 (5 bases). The CDR3 has 12 residues. V dropped 2 bases and J dropped 7 bases, with 9 bases sitting between them. Germline loops: CDR1 SGDLS, CDR2 YYNGEE. In nucleotides, the CDR3 is TGTGCCAGCAGCGTTGGGGCGGTTGAAGCTTTCTTT. This codes for CASSVGAVEAFF.

This chain uses TRBV28 with TRBJ2-1, with 11 bases that match TRBD2. Germline loops: CDR1 MDHEN, CDR2 SYDVKM. The CDR3 has 17 residues. Trimming cost V 6 bases and J 4 bases; bases outside gene matches: 11. DNA of the CDR3: TGTGCCAGCAGGGGATCGACTAGCGGGGCCCTTTACAATGAGCAGTTCTTC. Protein: CASRGSTSGALYNEQFF.

J is TRBJ2-1 and V is TRBV10-1; D perhaps matches TRBD1 (6 bases). The V end was cut by 5 bases, the J end by 4 bases, with 36 bases between. This CDR3 is built from 22 residues. Germline V gives CDR1 WNHNN, CDR2 SYGVQD (reference sequence). This CDR3 reads CASSSSTGSGGQAQGSYNEQFF. In DNA form, the CDR3 reads TGCGCCAGCAGTTCCTCGACTGGAAGTGGCGGCCAGGCCCAGGGGTCGTACAATGAGCAGTTCTTC.

The V call is TRBV6-1, the J call TRBJ2-7, with TRBD2 identical over 12 bases. J lost 4 bases, V lost 3 bases, and 7 bases had no gene match. CDR1 and CDR2 (germline): MNHNS, SASEGT. The CDR3 loop spans 16 amino acids. This CDR3 reads CASSDTKTSGGYEQYF. CDR3 bases: TGTGCCAGCAGTGACACTAAAACTAGCGGGGGGTACGAGCAGTACTTC.

This clone was found a few times. The chain carries TRBV28 and TRBJ1-3; D may be TRBD1 (5 bases). Germline loops: CDR1 MDHEN, CDR2 SYDVKM. Trimming removed 4 bases at V and 4 bases at J, with 14 bases between. This CDR3 has 15 residues. As DNA, the CDR3 is TGTGCCAGCAGTTCACTTCAGGGTTCCGGAAACACCATATATTTT. Translation: CASSSLQGSGNTIYF.

The J gene is TRBJ1-2, the V gene TRBV28; TRBD1 might be the D (6 bases). The CDR3 runs to 14 residues. Germline lookup yields CDR1 MDHEN and CDR2 SYDVKM. The V end lost 4 bases, the J end lost 5 bases, and 14 bases lay between the germline ends. CDR3 residues: CASSSGTRLYGYTF. The CDR3 DNA reads TGTGCCAGCAGTTCCGGGACAAGACTTTATGGCTACACCTTC.

V is TRBV14 and J is TRBJ1-1, with D perhaps matching TRBD1 (5 bases). V lost 2 bases and J lost 1, with 11 bases in between. Germline CDR1 reads SGHDN; CDR2 reads FVKESK. This CDR3 has 15 residues. The CDR3 DNA sequence: TGTGCCAGCAGCCAAAGGGGAACGACGAACACTGAAGCTTTCTTT. Amino acid sequence: CASSQRGTTNTEAFF.

As regards this clone: The sample contains more than one DNA sequence encoding this CDR3. The chain uses TRBV28 and TRBJ2-3; 14 bases line up with TRBD2. The CDR3 spans 18 residues. From germline, CDR1 is MDHEN and CDR2 SYDVKM. V lost 2 bases and J lost 0; bases outside the gene matches: 4. CDR3 in amino acids: CASSLGTSGGVSTDTQYF. Written as DNA, the CDR3 is TGTGCCAGCAGTTTAGGGACTAGCGGGGGAGTGAGCACAGATACGCAGTATTTT.

The V and J genes are TRBV6-1 and TRBJ1-6; D gene uncertain. V was clipped by 6 bases and J by 8 bases, with 14 bases between them. Germline CDR1 MNHNS, CDR2 SASEGT. This CDR3 has 14 residues. The CDR3 is CASRPGLRDSPLHF. The CDR3, as DNA: TGTGCCAGCAGGCCCGGACTGCGGGATTCACCCCTCCACTTT.